The present T cell receptor beta chain was sequenced within a study of PD-1 and CTLA-4 blockade in melanoma. Per germline, CDR1 SNHLY and CDR2 FYNNEI. V was trimmed by 4 bases and J by 0 bases, leaving 6 bases between them. The CDR3 has 14 residues. The table came from immunoSEQ multiplex PCR; TCRdb's copy has only in-frame clones and leaves some out. The table shows 7,200 or so clones, with about 80% occurring only once. V and J are TRBV2 and TRBJ1-4, with unresolved D. The sequence was obtained from a human donor with melanoma. The source was CD8+ T cells from peripheral blood, collected before anti-PD-1 treatment. The CDR3: CASSVGTTNEKLFF. The CDR3 DNA reads as TGTGCCAGCAGTGTAGGAACAACTAATGAAAAACTGTTTTTT. The full variable domain, in which reference TRBV2 and TRBJ1-4 provide the parts outside the CDR3, is EPEVTQTPSHQVTQMGQEVILRCVPISNHLYFYWYRQILGQKVEFLVSFYNNEISEKSEIFDDQFSVERPDGSNFTLKIRSTKLEDSAMYFCASSVGTTNEKLFFGSGTQLSVL.